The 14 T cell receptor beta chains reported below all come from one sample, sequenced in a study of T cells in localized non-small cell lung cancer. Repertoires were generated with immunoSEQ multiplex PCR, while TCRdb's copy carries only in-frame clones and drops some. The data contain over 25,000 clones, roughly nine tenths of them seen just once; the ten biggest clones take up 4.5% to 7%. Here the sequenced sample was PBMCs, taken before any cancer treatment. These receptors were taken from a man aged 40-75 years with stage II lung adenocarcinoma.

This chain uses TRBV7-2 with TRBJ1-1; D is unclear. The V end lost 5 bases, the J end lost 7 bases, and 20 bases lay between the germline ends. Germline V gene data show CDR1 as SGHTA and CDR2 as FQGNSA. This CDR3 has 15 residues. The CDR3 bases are TGTGCCAGCAGCACAAACTATGGATCGTCAATTGAAGCTTTCTTT. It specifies CASSTNYGSSIEAFF.

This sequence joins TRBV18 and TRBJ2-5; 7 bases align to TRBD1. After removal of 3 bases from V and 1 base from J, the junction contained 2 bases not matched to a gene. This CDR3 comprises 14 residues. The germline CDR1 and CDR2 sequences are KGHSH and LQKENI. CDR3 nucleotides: TGTGCCAGCTCACCCGGACAGGTCCAAGAGACCCAGTACTTC. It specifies CASSPGQVQETQYF.

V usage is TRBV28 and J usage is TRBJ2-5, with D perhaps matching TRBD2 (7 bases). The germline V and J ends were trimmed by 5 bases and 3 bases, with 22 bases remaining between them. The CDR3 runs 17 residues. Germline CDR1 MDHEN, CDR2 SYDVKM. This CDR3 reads CASSLARGGFQEETQYF. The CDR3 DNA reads TGTGCCAGCAGTCTAGCCAGGGGAGGGTTTCAAGAAGAGACCCAGTACTTC.

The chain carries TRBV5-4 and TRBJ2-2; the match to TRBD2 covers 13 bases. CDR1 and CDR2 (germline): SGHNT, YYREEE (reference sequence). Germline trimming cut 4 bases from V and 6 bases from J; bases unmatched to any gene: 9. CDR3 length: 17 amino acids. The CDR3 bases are TGTGCCAGCAGCCGGACTAGCGGGAGTATGGGGCCCGGGGAGCTGTTTTTT. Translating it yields CASSRTSGSMGPGELFF. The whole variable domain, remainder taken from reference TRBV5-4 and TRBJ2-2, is ETGVTQSPTHLIKTRGQQVTLRCSSQSGHNTVSWYQQALGQGPQFIFQYYREEENGRGNFPPRFSGLQFPNYSSELNVNALELDDSALYLCASSRTSGSMGPGELFFGEGSRLTVL.

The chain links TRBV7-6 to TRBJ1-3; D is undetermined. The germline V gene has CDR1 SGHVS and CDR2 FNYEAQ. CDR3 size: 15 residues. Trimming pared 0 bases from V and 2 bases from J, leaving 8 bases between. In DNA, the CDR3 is TGTGCCAGCAGCTTAGCGTCTATTCCTGGAAACACCATATATTTT. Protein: CASSLASIPGNTIYF. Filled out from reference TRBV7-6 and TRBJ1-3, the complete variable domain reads GAGVSQSPRYKVTKRGQDVALRCDPISGHVSLYWYRQALGQGPEFLTYFNYEAQQDKSGLPNDRFSAERPEGSISTLTIQRTEQRDSAMYRCASSLASIPGNTIYFGEGSWLTVV.

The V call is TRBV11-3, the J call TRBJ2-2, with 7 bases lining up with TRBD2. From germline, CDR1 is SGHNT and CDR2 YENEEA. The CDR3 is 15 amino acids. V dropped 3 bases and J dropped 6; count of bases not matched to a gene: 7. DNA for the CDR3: TGTGCCAGCAGCTTGGGCGGGAGTCGGGCCGGGGAGCTGTTTTTT. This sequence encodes CASSLGGSRAGELFF.

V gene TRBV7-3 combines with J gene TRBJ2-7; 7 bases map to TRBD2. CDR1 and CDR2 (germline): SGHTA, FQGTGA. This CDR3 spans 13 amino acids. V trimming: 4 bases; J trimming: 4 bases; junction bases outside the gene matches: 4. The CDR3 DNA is TGTGCCAGCAGCTCCTCTAGCGGTTACGAGCAGTACTTC. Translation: CASSSSSGYEQYF.

As DNA, the CDR3 is TGTGCCAGCAGCTTGAGGGAGGGGTATGGCTACACCTTC. Translating it yields CASSLREGYGYTF. J is TRBJ1-2 and V is TRBV5-5, with D possibly TRBD1 on 5 matching bases. CDR3 length: 13 amino acids. Germline V gene lookup returns CDR1 SGHKS and CDR2 YYEKEE (reference sequence). Trimming cost V 1 base and J 5 bases, with 9 bases left between them.

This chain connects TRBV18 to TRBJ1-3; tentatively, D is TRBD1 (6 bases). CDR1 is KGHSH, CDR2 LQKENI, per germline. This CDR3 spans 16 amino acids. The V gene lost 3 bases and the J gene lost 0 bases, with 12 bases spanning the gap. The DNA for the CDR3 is TGTGCCAGCTCACCGATAGGGGGGATCTCTGGAAACACCATATATTTT. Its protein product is CASSPIGGISGNTIYF.

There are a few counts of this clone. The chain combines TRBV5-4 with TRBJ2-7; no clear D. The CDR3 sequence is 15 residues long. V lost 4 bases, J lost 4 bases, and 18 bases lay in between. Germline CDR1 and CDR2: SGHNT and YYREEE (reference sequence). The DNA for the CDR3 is TGTGCCAGCAGCCGGACGGCTCTAGGCTCGTACGAGCAGTACTTC. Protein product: CASSRTALGSYEQYF.

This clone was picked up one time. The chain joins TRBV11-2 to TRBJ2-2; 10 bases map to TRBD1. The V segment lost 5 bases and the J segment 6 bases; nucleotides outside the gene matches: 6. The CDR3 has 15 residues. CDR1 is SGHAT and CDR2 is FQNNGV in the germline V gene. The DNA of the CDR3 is TGTGCCAGCAGCCAGACAGGGGGCGTGCCCGGGGAGCTGTTTTTT. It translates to CASSQTGGVPGELFF.

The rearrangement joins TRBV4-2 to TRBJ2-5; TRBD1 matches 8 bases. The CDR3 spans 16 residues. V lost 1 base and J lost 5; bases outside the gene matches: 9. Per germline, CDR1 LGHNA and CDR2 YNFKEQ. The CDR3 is CASSQGLDRGWETQYF. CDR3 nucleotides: TGTGCCAGCAGCCAAGGACTTGACAGGGGCTGGGAGACCCAGTACTTC.

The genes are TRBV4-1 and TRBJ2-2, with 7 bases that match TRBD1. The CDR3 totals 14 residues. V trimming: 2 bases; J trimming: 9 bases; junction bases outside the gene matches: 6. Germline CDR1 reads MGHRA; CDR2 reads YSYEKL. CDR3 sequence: CASSQLQGSRELFF. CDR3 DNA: TGCGCCAGCAGCCAATTACAGGGGTCCCGGGAGCTGTTTTTT.

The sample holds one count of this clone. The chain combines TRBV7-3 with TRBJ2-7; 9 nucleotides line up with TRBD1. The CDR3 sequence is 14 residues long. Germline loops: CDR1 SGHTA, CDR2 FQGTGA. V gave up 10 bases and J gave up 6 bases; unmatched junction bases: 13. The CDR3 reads CATNVRGQGGEQYF. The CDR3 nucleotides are TGTGCCACCAACGTCCGGGGACAGGGAGGCGAGCAGTACTTC. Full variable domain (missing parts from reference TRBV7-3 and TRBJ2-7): GAGVSQTPSNKVTEKGKYVELRCDPISGHTALYWYRQSLGQGPEFLIYFQGTGAADDSGLPNDRFFAVRPEGSVSTLKIQRTERGDSAVYLCATNVRGQGGEQYFGPGTRLTVT.